This is a list of T cell receptor beta chains from one sample in a study of blood T cell repertoires in COVID-19. Assay: immunoSEQ multiplex PCR; the TCRdb copy retains only in-frame clones and omits some. The sample lists roughly 200,000 clones, roughly 90% occurring once. Material for sequencing was peripheral blood. All receptors come from a man aged 50 to 60 with acute or convalescent COVID-19. Each CDR3 is given with its conserved first and last residue. A D gene is named only where the DNA matches it firmly. Only some rows state a clone size, as once, few, many or a class for expanded clones.

size: -
J: TRBJ1-1
V: TRBV28
D: TRBD1
CDR3: CASSVTGAATEAFF
DNA: TGTGCCAGCAGTGTGACAGGGGCCGCCACTGAAGCTTTCTTT

size: few
J: TRBJ1-6
V: TRBV18
D: TRBD1
CDR3: CASSPRGQGDSNSPLHF
DNA: TGTGCCAGCTCACCTCGGGGACAGGGCGATTCGAATTCACCCCTCCACTTT

size: -
J: TRBJ1-1
V: TRBV10-3
D: -
CDR3: CAISGAGVNTEAFF
DNA: TGTGCCATCAGTGGGGCAGGGGTGAACACTGAAGCTTTCTTT

size: -
J: TRBJ1-5
V: TRBV28
D: -
CDR3: CASSPRGAPSNQPQHF
DNA: TGTGCCAGCAGTCCCCGGGGGGCCCCTAGCAATCAGCCCCAGCATTTT

size: -
J: TRBJ2-1
V: TRBV19
D: TRBD2
CDR3: CASSRGVWGGDEQFF
DNA: TGTGCCAGTAGCCGTGGAGTTTGGGGGGGTGATGAGCAGTTCTTC

size: -
J: TRBJ2-2
V: TRBV7-8
D: -
CDR3: CASSPQATGELFF
DNA: TGTGCCAGCAGCCCCCAGGCCACCGGGGAGCTGTTTTTT

size: -
J: TRBJ1-6
V: TRBV6-1
D: -
CDR3: CASSEALSINSPLHF
DNA: TGTGCCAGCAGTGAAGCGCTAAGTATTAATTCACCCCTCCACTTT

size: -
J: TRBJ1-5
V: TRBV29-1
D: -
CDR3: CSVGGGGNQPQHF
DNA: TGCAGCGTCGGGGGTGGCGGCAATCAGCCCCAGCATTTT

size: -
J: TRBJ1-4
V: TRBV11-1
D: TRBD1
CDR3: CASSPGPGQNEKLFF
DNA: TGTGCCAGCAGCCCTGGCCCGGGACAGAATGAAAAACTGTTTTTT

size: -
J: TRBJ1-2
V: TRBV7-9
D: TRBD1
CDR3: CASSQTPGQGAGGYTF
DNA: TGTGCCAGCAGCCAAACCCCGGGACAGGGGGCTGGAGGCTACACCTTC

size: -
J: TRBJ2-2
V: TRBV7-2
D: TRBD2
CDR3: CASSLVRAGGPGELFF
DNA: TGTGCCAGCAGCTTAGTTAGGGCGGGGGGCCCCGGGGAGCTGTTTTTT

size: -
J: TRBJ2-5
V: TRBV19
D: -
CDR3: CASSIGYGEETQYF
DNA: TGTGCCAGTAGTATCGGGTACGGAGAAGAGACCCAGTACTTC

size: -
J: TRBJ2-5
V: TRBV7-8
D: TRBD2
CDR3: CASSSGGAFQETQYF
DNA: TGTGCCAGCAGCTCCGGGGGGGCGTTCCAAGAGACCCAGTACTTC

size: -
J: TRBJ2-1
V: TRBV29-1
D: TRBD1
CDR3: CSVTGQGAYNEQFF
DNA: TGCAGCGTTACGGGACAGGGGGCCTACAATGAGCAGTTCTTC

size: -
J: TRBJ1-1
V: TRBV27
D: -
CDR3: CASHRGGEAFF
DNA: TGTGCCAGCCATCGAGGCGGTGAAGCTTTCTTT

size: -
J: TRBJ2-2
V: TRBV6-5
D: TRBD1
CDR3: CASSSTGTGRTGELFF
DNA: TGTGCCAGCAGTTCCACCGGGACAGGGCGGACCGGGGAGCTGTTTTTT

size: once
J: TRBJ1-2
V: TRBV29-1
D: -
CDR3: CSTTKDSYGYTF
DNA: TGCAGCACCACCAAGGACAGCTATGGCTACACCTTC

size: -
J: TRBJ2-3
V: TRBV2
D: TRBD2
CDR3: CASREGVAGFKDTQYF
DNA: TGTGCCAGCAGAGAGGGCGTAGCGGGGTTTAAAGATACGCAGTATTTT

size: -
J: TRBJ1-5
V: TRBV24-1
D: -
CDR3: CATSSQGLNQPQHF
DNA: TGTGCCACCAGTTCCCAGGGTTTGAATCAGCCCCAGCATTTT

size: -
J: TRBJ1-6
V: TRBV6-6
D: -
CDR3: CASSYSRDNSPLHF
DNA: TGTGCCAGCAGTTATAGTCGGGATAATTCACCCCTCCACTTT

size: -
J: TRBJ2-7
V: TRBV27
D: -
CDR3: CASTWRSGRNEQYF
DNA: TGTGCCAGCACCTGGAGGTCCGGCAGGAACGAGCAGTACTTC

size: -
J: TRBJ2-7
V: TRBV7-8
D: TRBD1
CDR3: CASSLLGQGIGEQYF
DNA: TGTGCCAGCAGCCTCCTAGGACAGGGAATAGGCGAGCAGTACTTC